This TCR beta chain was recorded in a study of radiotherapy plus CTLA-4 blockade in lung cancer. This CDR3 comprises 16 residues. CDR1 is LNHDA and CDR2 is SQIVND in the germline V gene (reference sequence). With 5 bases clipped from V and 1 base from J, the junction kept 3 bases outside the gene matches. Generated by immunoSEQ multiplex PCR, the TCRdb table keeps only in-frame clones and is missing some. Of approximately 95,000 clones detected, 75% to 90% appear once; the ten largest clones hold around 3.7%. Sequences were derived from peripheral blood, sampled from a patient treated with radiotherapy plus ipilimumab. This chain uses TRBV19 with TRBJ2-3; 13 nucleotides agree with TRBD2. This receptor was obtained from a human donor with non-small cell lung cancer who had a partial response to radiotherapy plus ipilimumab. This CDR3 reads CASSPGLAGGTDTQYF. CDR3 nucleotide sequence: TGTGCCAGTAGTCCCGGACTAGCGGGGGGCACAGATACGCAGTATTTT.